These T cell receptor beta chains were read from a single sample in a study of blood T cells in healthy people across ages. TCRdb redid the calling of the 5' RACE reads with MiXCR, one entry per CDR3 protein. The table has roughly 1.9 million distinct CDR3 sequences, around 40% seen once; the top ten hold more than 20%. The sequenced material came from blood. The receptors were gathered from a human donor in good health. CDR3s include the opening cysteine and the closing phenylalanine or tryptophan. D genes are given only for firm matches. Size tells how often a clone was seen (once, few, many) or the class of an expanded clone, and some rows leave it out.

J gene | clone size | V gene | D gene | CDR3 protein | CDR3 DNA
TRBJ1-4 | - | TRBV28 | - | CASRSYGTTNEKRFF | TGTGCCAGCAGGTCCTACGGAACAACTAATGAAAAACGGTTTTTT
TRBJ2-1 | - | TRBV6-1 | TRBD2 | CASSEYGGASYNEQFF | TGTGCCAGCAGTGAATACGGGGGGGCCTCCTACAATGAGCAGTTCTTC
TRBJ1-1 | - | TRBV12-3/TRBV12-4 | - | CASSLALEGISSNTEAFF | TGTGCCAGCAGTTTAGCGCTCGAGGGGATTTCATCGAACACTGAAGCTTTCTTT
TRBJ1-1 | - | TRBV12-3/TRBV12-4 | - | CASSFFGQTGTNTEAFF | TGTGCCAGCAGCTTCTTTGGACAGACAGGTACGAACACTGAAGCTTTCTTT
TRBJ2-1 | few | TRBV2 | TRBD2 | CASILGGVQNEQFF | TGTGCCAGCATTCTTGGGGGGGTTCAGAATGAGCAGTTCTTC
TRBJ2-1 | - | TRBV2 | - | CASRAGHGVNEQFF | TGTGCCAGCAGGGCAGGACACGGTGTGAATGAGCAGTTCTTC
TRBJ2-2 | - | TRBV5-6 | TRBD1 | CASSLILGQEVPGELFF | TGTGCCAGCAGCTTGATTCTGGGACAGGAAGTACCCGGGGAGCTGTTTTTT
TRBJ2-7 | few | TRBV5-1 | TRBD1 | CASSSEGGLYEQYF | TGCGCCAGCAGCTCTGAAGGGGGCTTGTACGAGCAGTACTTC
TRBJ2-5 | few | TRBV10-3 | - | CAISAGYPQTQYF | TGTGCCATCAGTGCGGGATATCCACAGACCCAGTACTTC
TRBJ1-1 | few | TRBV28 | - | CASLVGNTEAFF | TGTGCCAGTCTGGTGGGGAACACTGAAGCTTTCTTT
TRBJ1-2 | - | TRBV6-6 | TRBD1 | CASTGTEANYGYTF | TGTGCCAGCACCGGGACAGAGGCTAACTATGGCTACACCTTC
TRBJ2-1 | - | TRBV5-1 | - | CATKTQIGGNEQFF | TGCGCCACCAAAACGCAAATTGGTGGCAATGAGCAGTTCTTC
TRBJ2-5 | - | TRBV28 | - | CASRNAGRETQYF | TGTGCCAGCCGTAATGCGGGGAGAGAGACCCAGTACTTC
TRBJ2-7 | many | TRBV6-6 | TRBD2 | CASSTSGGREQYF | TGTGCCAGCAGTACGAGCGGGGGACGAGAGCAGTACTTC
TRBJ1-1 | - | TRBV11-2 | - | CATSFGRAGWNTEAFF | TGTGCCACCAGCTTTGGCAGGGCGGGTTGGAACACTGAAGCTTTCTTT
TRBJ2-1 | few | TRBV10-3 | TRBD1 | CAIRKTGENEQFF | TGTGCTATCAGGAAGACAGGGGAAAATGAGCAGTTCTTC
TRBJ2-1 | few | TRBV29-1 | - | CSVEGGRGTGSGGNEQFF | TGCAGCGTTGAAGGGGGCAGGGGGACTGGGTCAGGGGGTAATGAGCAGTTCTTC
TRBJ1-2 | few | TRBV12-3/TRBV12-4 | - | CANNDNYGYTF | TGTGCCAACAATGACAACTATGGCTACACCTTC
TRBJ2-7 | many | TRBV12-3/TRBV12-4 | TRBD1 | CASSLGGVYEQYF | TGTGCCAGCAGCTTAGGGGGCGTCTACGAGCAGTACTTC
TRBJ2-1 | - | TRBV4-1 | TRBD1 | CASSQEGTGTGVQSSYNEQFF | TGCGCCAGCAGCCAAGAAGGAACCGGGACAGGGGTGCAAAGCTCCTACAATGAGCAGTTCTTC
TRBJ1-2 | - | TRBV6-6 | - | CASSFAAPSNYGYTF | TGTGCCAGCAGTTTCGCAGCCCCGTCTAACTATGGCTACACCTTC
TRBJ2-4 | - | TRBV5-1 | - | CASSFGGSLNIQYF | TGCGCCAGCAGCTTTGGAGGGTCACTTAACATTCAGTACTTC
TRBJ1-6 | few | TRBV7-8 | - | CASSLAVGEGYRAPLHF | TGTGCCAGCAGCTTAGCGGTTGGGGAGGGTTATCGAGCACCCCTCCACTTT
TRBJ2-3 | - | TRBV5-1 | - | CASRNPRDTQYF | TGCGCCAGCAGGAATCCGAGGGATACGCAGTATTTT
TRBJ2-1 | - | TRBV12-3/TRBV12-4 | TRBD2 | CASSPGGGIGRGEQFF | TGTGCCAGCAGTCCGGGGGGGGGAATTGGACGTGGTGAGCAGTTCTTC
TRBJ1-2 | - | TRBV20-1 | - | CSAWGPLDYGYTF | TGCAGTGCTTGGGGACCGTTAGACTATGGCTACACCTTC
TRBJ1-2 | few | TRBV9 | - | CASRKGSVLGYTF | TGTGCCAGCAGAAAAGGATCGGTTTTGGGCTACACCTTC
TRBJ2-1 | - | TRBV12-3/TRBV12-4 | TRBD2 | CASSLVVAGNEQFF | TGTGCCAGCAGTTTGGTGGTAGCGGGGAATGAGCAGTTCTTC
TRBJ2-5 | - | TRBV6-1 | TRBD2 | CASSPGPSGGALSYDEQYF | TGTGCCAGCAGCCCGGGCCCTAGCGGGGGGGCTCTCTCCTACGATGAGCAGTACTTC
TRBJ1-2 | few | TRBV12-3/TRBV12-4 | - | CASSPNALYGYTF | TGTGCCAGCAGTCCGAATGCACTCTATGGCTACACCTTC
TRBJ2-1 | few | TRBV11-2 | - | CASSPLVGVPYNEQFF | TGTGCCAGCAGCCCGCTGGTCGGGGTGCCTTACAATGAGCAGTTCTTC
TRBJ2-7 | - | TRBV3-1 | TRBD1 | CASSQQLDRDLYEQYF | TGTGCCAGCAGCCAGCAACTCGACAGGGACCTTTACGAGCAGTACTTC
TRBJ1-2 | few | TRBV20-1 | TRBD1 | CSARENAGTGNIYGYTF | TGCAGTGCTAGAGAAAACGCCGGGACAGGGAACATCTATGGCTACACCTTC
TRBJ2-1 | - | TRBV14 | TRBD2 | CAGSQGPGLAIDEQFF | TGTGCCGGCAGCCAAGGTCCGGGACTAGCAATTGATGAGCAGTTCTTC
TRBJ2-3 | - | TRBV11-2 | - | CASSLGAGTATDTQYF | TGTGCCAGCAGCTTAGGGGCCGGGACTGCCACAGATACGCAGTATTTT
TRBJ2-3 | - | TRBV20-1 | TRBD2 | CSARRLREKVTDTQYF | TGCAGTGCTAGGCGGTTGCGGGAGAAGGTAACAGATACGCAGTATTTT
TRBJ1-1 | few | TRBV6-1 | - | CASNRGPNTEAFF | TGTGCCTCGAATAGGGGCCCGAACACTGAAGCTTTCTTT
TRBJ2-1 | few | TRBV7-2 | TRBD2 | CASSSTRLAEYYEQFF | TGTGCCAGCAGCTCAACCCGGCTAGCGGAGTACTATGAGCAGTTCTTC
TRBJ1-2 | - | TRBV14 | - | CASSQLGQNYGYTF | TGTGCCAGCAGCCAATTAGGACAGAATTATGGCTACACCTTC
TRBJ1-1 | - | TRBV28 | - | CASSSLDTGVAFF | TGTGCCAGCAGTTCACTAGATACAGGTGTGGCTTTCTTT
TRBJ1-2 | - | TRBV6-6 | - | CASSTRPVDYGYTF | TGTGCCAGCAGTACCCGGCCCGTGGACTATGGCTACACCTTC
TRBJ2-7 | few | TRBV6-5 | TRBD1 | CASSLGRDRAYEQYF | TGTGCCAGCAGTTTAGGGCGGGACAGGGCCTACGAGCAGTACTTC